Below are 8 T cell receptor beta chains sequenced from a single sample in a study of cytomegalovirus exposure and HLA in healthy donors. In the PCR, 60 Vbeta and 13 Jbeta primers were used. The assay was immunoSEQ multiplex PCR, and TCRdb's table has in-frame clones only and misses some. This sample's clone table lists 80,000 to 95,000 clones. The sequenced sample was PBMCs. Every receptor here comes from a middle-aged man in good health and CMV-seropositive.

This chain connects TRBV30 to TRBJ1-4; D is unclear. V lost 2 bases and J lost 8, with 9 bases in between. Germline CDR1 and CDR2: GTSNPN and SVGIG (reference sequence). The CDR3 runs 12 residues. The CDR3 DNA reads TGTGCCTGGAGTACCCTCAGAGAAAAACTGTTTTTT. This sequence encodes CAWSTLREKLFF.

The rearrangement joins TRBV18 to TRBJ1-1; no reliable D call. Trimming stripped 4 bases from V and 10 bases from J, with 13 bases between. Germline CDR1 KGHSH, CDR2 LQKENI. This CDR3 is built from 12 residues. This CDR3 reads CASSLVGEVAFF. CDR3 DNA: TGTGCCAGCTCACTAGTGGGTGAGGTAGCTTTCTTT.

The J gene is TRBJ2-1, the V gene TRBV7-9, with 11 bases aligning to TRBD2. The CDR3 has 15 amino acids. Germline CDR1 is SEHNR and CDR2 is FQNEAQ (reference sequence). After removal of 3 bases from V and 8 bases from J, the junction contained 6 bases not matched to a gene. The CDR3 reads CASSFPTSGTDEQFF. DNA of the CDR3: TGTGCCAGCAGCTTCCCGACTAGCGGGACTGATGAGCAGTTCTTC.

V usage is TRBV29-1 and J usage is TRBJ1-2; possibly TRBD1 for D (5 bases). CDR3 length equals 13 residues. The V end lost 4 bases, the J end lost 0 bases, and 9 bases lay between the germline ends. The germline gives CDR1 SQVTM, CDR2 ANQGSEA. The CDR3 loop is CSVVSGSNYGYTF. The CDR3 DNA follows: TGCAGCGTTGTATCAGGGTCTAACTATGGCTACACCTTC. Filled out from reference TRBV29-1 and TRBJ1-2, the complete variable domain reads SAVISQKPSRDICQRGTSLTIQCQVDSQVTMMFWYRQQPGQSLTLIATANQGSEATYESGFVIDKFPISRPNLTFSTLTVSNMSPEDSSIYLCSVVSGSNYGYTFGSGTRLTVV.

The chain recombines TRBV11-3 with TRBJ2-3; TRBD2 matches at 9 bases. This CDR3 is 17 amino acids long. V lost 7 bases and J lost 2; bases outside the gene matches: 13. Germline CDR1 SGHNT, CDR2 YENEEA. Written as DNA, the CDR3 is TGTGCCAGCACGTGGGGTAGCGGGAGCGGGGACACAGATACGCAGTATTTT. Translating gives CASTWGSGSGDTDTQYF.

The rearrangement joins TRBV5-4 to TRBJ1-1, with D unclear. Looked up from germline, CDR1 is SGHNT and CDR2 is YYREEE (reference sequence). The CDR3 loop spans 13 amino acids. Trimming took off 7 bases at V and 5 bases at J, with 15 bases between the two ends. The CDR3 region is CASGIAGGTEAFF. CDR3 coding DNA: TGTGCCAGCGGTATAGCAGGAGGTACTGAAGCTTTCTTT.

The chain couples TRBV7-2 to TRBJ2-7; 8 nucleotides align to TRBD1. V lost 4 bases to trimming and J lost 0 bases; unmatched junction nucleotides: 5. The germline gives CDR1 SGHTA, CDR2 FQGNSA. The CDR3 consists of 15 residues. Here the CDR3 reads CASSSPDRGSYEQYF. DNA for the CDR3: TGTGCCAGCAGCTCTCCCGACAGGGGCTCCTACGAGCAGTACTTC.

The chain is built from TRBV30 and TRBJ1-1; 7 nucleotides match TRBD1. V was pared by 5 bases and J by 4 bases, with 4 bases of the junction left unmatched. The CDR3 runs 12 residues. Looked up from germline, CDR1 is GTSNPN and CDR2 is SVGIG (reference sequence). The CDR3 sequence is CAWGTGATEAFF. DNA for the CDR3: TGTGCCTGGGGTACAGGGGCCACTGAAGCTTTCTTT.